The present T cell receptor beta chain was sequenced within a study of T cells in narcolepsy. Study-wide background: Donors had narcolepsy type 1 or type 2, or were healthy controls.

This CDR3 comprises 12 residues. V was pared by 6 bases and J by 4 bases, with 2 bases of the junction left unmatched. CDR1 and CDR2 (germline): KGHSH, LQKENI. General study results and limits: Blood of same and different patients, but not healthy controls, reportedly held recurring autoreactive clonotypes. No autoreactive T cell clone sequences appeared in some memory CD4+ repertoires. Comparing one patient's CSF and blood CD4+ clonotypes highlighted HCRT- and TRIB2-specific autoreactive clonotypes.

Comments on this clone: Its specificity is not known.

TCRdb's table, derived via immunoSEQ multiplex PCR, lists solely in-frame clones and lacks some. Of around 30,000 clones in the sample, more than 70% were seen once. The source of this sequence is a human donor with narcolepsy. Sequencing was carried out using CD45RA- memory CD4+ T cells from PBMCs. The V call is TRBV18, the J call TRBJ1-2; 7 bases match TRBD1. This CDR3 reads CASSRDSYGYTF. The CDR3 bases are TGTGCCAGCTCCCGGGACAGCTATGGCTACACCTTC.